The 10 T cell receptor beta chains below come from one sample, sequenced in a study of cytomegalovirus exposure and HLA in healthy donors. In the PCR, 60 Vbeta and 13 Jbeta primers were used. The protocol was immunoSEQ multiplex PCR, while the TCRdb copy is restricted to in-frame clones and leaves out a portion. The table for this sample gives roughly 120,000 clones. Material: PBMCs. These receptors originate from a young man in good health and CMV-seronegative.

CDR3 protein: CASSHPTGDNEQFF. In DNA form, the CDR3 reads TGTGCCAGCAGTCACCCGACAGGGGACAATGAGCAGTTCTTC. The chain couples TRBV27 to TRBJ2-1; 8 nucleotides line up with TRBD1. Looked up from germline, CDR1 is MNHEY and CDR2 is SMNVEV (reference sequence). CDR3 length: 14 amino acids. The V segment lost 5 bases and the J segment 5 bases; nucleotides outside the gene matches: 5.

The CDR3 is CASSLAEADTQYF. The DNA of the CDR3 is TGTGCCAGCAGCTTAGCAGAGGCAGATACGCAGTATTTT. The rearrangement links TRBV7-8 to TRBJ2-3; D is undetermined. Trimming pared 0 bases from V and 4 bases from J, leaving 5 bases between. Germline V gene data show CDR1 as SGHVS and CDR2 as FQNEAQ. The CDR3 has 13 residues.

V is TRBV28 and J is TRBJ2-7; 8 positions match TRBD1. Germline values: CDR1 MDHEN, CDR2 SYDVKM. With V trimmed by 5 bases and J by 2 bases, 5 bases remained unmatched. This CDR3 comprises 14 residues. CDR3 coding DNA: TGTGCCAGCAGTCACAGGGGGAATGCCTACGAGCAGTACTTC. Protein sequence: CASSHRGNAYEQYF.

The chain joins TRBV11-2 to TRBJ1-1; D is undetermined. Trimming stripped 1 base from V and 3 bases from J, with 6 bases between. Germline V CDR1 and CDR2: SGHAT, FQNNGV. This CDR3 is built from 13 residues. The CDR3 spells CASSLVSYTEAFF. The CDR3 DNA is TGTGCCAGCAGCTTAGTTAGTTACACTGAAGCTTTCTTT.

The chain has TRBV4-3 and TRBJ2-5; 7 bases line up with TRBD1. The CDR3 loop spans 15 amino acids. Germline CDR1 and CDR2: LGHNA and YSLEER. The V gene end was trimmed by 4 bases and the J gene end by 5 bases; junction bases not matched to a gene: 10. The CDR3 DNA follows: TGCGCCAGCAGCCCTCGGACAGGCTGGGGGGAGACCCAGTACTTC. Protein sequence: CASSPRTGWGETQYF.

The chain joins TRBV19 to TRBJ2-1, with 9 nucleotides matching TRBD1. After removal of 4 bases from V and 5 bases from J, the junction contained 6 bases not matched to a gene. Per the germline V gene, CDR1 is LNHDA and CDR2 is SQIVND (reference sequence). The CDR3 is 15 residues long. CDR3 sequence: CASSNQGDRDNEQFF. For the CDR3, the DNA is TGTGCCAGTAGTAACCAGGGGGACAGGGACAATGAGCAGTTCTTC.

V usage is TRBV5-1 and J usage is TRBJ2-4, with 12 positions matching TRBD2. The CDR3 is made up of 16 amino acids. CDR1 SGHRS and CDR2 YFSETQ come from the germline V gene. The V gene end was trimmed by 6 bases and the J gene end by 5 bases; junction bases not matched to a gene: 9. The CDR3 spells CASTSGLAGIENIQYF. Written as DNA, the CDR3 is TGCGCCAGCACCTCCGGACTAGCGGGAATAGAAAACATTCAGTACTTC.

The chain links TRBV18 to TRBJ2-3; possible D gene TRBD1, 6 bases. The germline V gene encodes CDR1 KGHSH and CDR2 LQKENI. The CDR3 contains 13 residues. Trimming took off 6 bases at V and 5 bases at J, with 12 bases between the two ends. The DNA of the CDR3 is TGTGCCAGCTCCCTCCAGGGGCGAGATACGCAGTATTTT. It specifies CASSLQGRDTQYF.

V usage is TRBV27 and J usage is TRBJ2-7; 7 bases map to TRBD1. Unmatched junction bases numbered 5, after V lost 1 base and J lost 2 bases. Germline assignment: CDR1 MNHEY and CDR2 SMNVEV (reference sequence). This CDR3 comprises 15 residues. The CDR3 DNA reads TGTGCCAGCAGTTTATTCGGGACAGCCCCCTACGAGCAGTACTTC. Translated: CASSLFGTAPYEQYF.

The chain carries TRBV7-2 and TRBJ1-4; weak D call: TRBD1 (5 bases). From germline, CDR1 is SGHTA and CDR2 FQGNSA. The CDR3 extends over 16 amino acids. Deletions cut 6 bases from V and 5 bases from J, with 19 bases between. The CDR3 DNA is TGTGCCAGCAGTCGTATTACAGGCACACCGAATGAAAAACTGTTTTTT. Its protein product is CASSRITGTPNEKLFF.